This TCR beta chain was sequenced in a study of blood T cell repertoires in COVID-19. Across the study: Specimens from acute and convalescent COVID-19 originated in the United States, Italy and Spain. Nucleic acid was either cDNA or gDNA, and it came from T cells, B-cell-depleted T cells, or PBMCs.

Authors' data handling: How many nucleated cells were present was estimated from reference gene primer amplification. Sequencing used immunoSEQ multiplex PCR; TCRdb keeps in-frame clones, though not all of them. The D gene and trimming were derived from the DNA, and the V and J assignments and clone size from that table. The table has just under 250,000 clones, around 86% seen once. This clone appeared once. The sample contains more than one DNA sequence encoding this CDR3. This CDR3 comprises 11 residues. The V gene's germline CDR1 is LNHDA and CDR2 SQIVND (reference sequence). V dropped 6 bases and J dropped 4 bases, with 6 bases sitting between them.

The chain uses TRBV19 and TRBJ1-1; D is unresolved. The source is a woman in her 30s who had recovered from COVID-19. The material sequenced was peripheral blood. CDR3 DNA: TGTGCCAGTAGCTTCGGCACTGAAGCTTTCTTT. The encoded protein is CASSFGTEAFF.